One sample yielded the 30 T cell receptor beta chains listed below, sequenced in a study of shared clonotypes between healthy human individuals. The assay was immunoSEQ multiplex PCR, and TCRdb's table has in-frame clones only and misses some. Here the sample spans about 2.4 million clones, approximately 93% being singletons. Sequences were obtained from naive CD4+ T cells from PBMCs. The subset was: CD45RA+ positively selected. The receptors here all came from a man between 18 and 35 years old in good health. Some clones in this sample may be carry-over from other donors' samples.

This clone appeared a few times. One end of the junction is discordant with germline, which a read error may explain. The genes are TRBV18 and TRBJ1-1; 8 bases fit TRBD1. The germline CDR1 and CDR2 sequences are KGHSH and LQKENI. This CDR3 comprises 14 residues. The CDR3 reads CASSPDRVKTEAFF. As DNA, the CDR3 is TGTGCCAGCTCACCGGACAGGGTGAAAACTGAAGCTTTCTTT.

This sequence joins TRBV4-3 and TRBJ2-7; 9 bases align to TRBD1. The J segment lost 2 bases and the V segment lost 2 bases, leaving 7 bases of the junction unmatched. The CDR3 contains 16 residues. The V gene's germline CDR1 is LGHNA and CDR2 YSLEER. In DNA, the CDR3 is TGCGCCAGCAGCCAATCCCCGGACAGGGGCGCCTACGAGCAGTACTTC. Translation gives CASSQSPDRGAYEQYF.

This clone was picked up a small number of times. Other DNA variants within this sample encode the same CDR3. The chain links TRBV28 to TRBJ1-2, with a weak D call TRBD1 (5 bases). Germline assignment: CDR1 MDHEN and CDR2 SYDVKM. CDR3 length: 13 amino acids. Trimming took 3 bases from V and 0 from J, leaving 5 bases between them. The CDR3 sequence: CASSLTANYGYTF. Here the CDR3 DNA reads TGTGCCAGCAGTTTGACAGCTAACTATGGCTACACCTTC.

This chain uses TRBV5-1 with TRBJ2-7, with D unresolved. CDR3 length: 15 residues. CDR1 is SGHRS and CDR2 is YFSETQ in the germline V gene. V was shortened by 4 bases and J by 7 bases, with 21 bases between the two germline ends. The CDR3 region is CASSPPMASRWEQYF. In DNA, the CDR3 is TGCGCCAGCAGCCCCCCGATGGCCTCTAGATGGGAGCAGTACTTC. Drawing the rest from reference TRBV5-1 and TRBJ2-7, the complete variable domain is KAGVTQTPRYLIKTRGQQVTLSCSPISGHRSVSWYQQTPGQGLQFLFEYFSETQRNKGNFPGRFSGRQFSNSRSEMNVSTLELGDSALYLCASSPPMASRWEQYFGPGTRLTVT.

The DNA for the CDR3 is TGTGCCAGCAGTTCAGATAGCGGCTACTACGAGCAGTACTTC. It translates to CASSSDSGYYEQYF. The chain links TRBV14 to TRBJ2-7; maybe TRBD2 (6 bases). The CDR3 is 14 residues long. V was clipped by 6 bases and J by 3 bases, with 15 bases between them. Germline V lookup: CDR1 SGHDN, CDR2 FVKESK. The full variable domain, its missing parts supplied by reference TRBV14 and TRBJ2-7, is EAGVTQFPSHSVIEKGQTVTLRCDPISGHDNLYWYRRVMGKEIKFLLHFVKESKQDESGMPNNRFLAERTGGTYSTLKVQPAELEDSGVYFCASSSDSGYYEQYFGPGTRLTVT.

The chain combines TRBV30 with TRBJ2-1; no clear D gene. There are 14 residues in the CDR3. CDR1 and CDR2 (germline): GTSNPN, SVGIG (reference sequence). The germline V and J ends were trimmed by 0 bases and 5 bases, with 11 bases remaining between them. The CDR3 DNA is TGTGCCTGGAGTGTACTGGCACGGCACAATGAGCAGTTCTTC. Encoded protein: CAWSVLARHNEQFF.

This chain links TRBV11-1 with TRBJ1-2; 10 bases align to TRBD1. From germline, CDR1 is SGHAT and CDR2 FQDESV (reference sequence). V lost 4 bases and J lost 1; bases outside the gene matches: 0. CDR3 size: 14 residues. Here the CDR3 reads CASSWDRGNYGYTF. CDR3 in DNA: TGTGCCAGCAGCTGGGACAGGGGTAACTATGGCTACACCTTC.

The V gene is TRBV4-1, the J gene TRBJ2-7; 7 bases are a match to TRBD2. The germline gives CDR1 MGHRA, CDR2 YSYEKL. CDR3 length equals 14 residues. The V and J ends lost 1 base and 2 bases, in that order; junction bases with no gene match: 2. CDR3 sequence reads: CASSQVAGAYEQYF. The DNA for the CDR3 is TGCGCCAGCAGCCAAGTTGCGGGGGCCTACGAGCAGTACTTC.

The V call is TRBV7-6, the J call TRBJ2-7; no reliable D call. Trimming took 5 bases from V and 3 from J, leaving 11 bases between them. This CDR3 region has 13 residues. Germline assignment: CDR1 SGHVS and CDR2 FNYEAQ. The CDR3 nucleotides are TGTGCCAGCAGCCCAATAGGAAACTACGAGCAGTACTTC. Its protein is CASSPIGNYEQYF.

The rearrangement joins TRBV7-9 to TRBJ2-2; 10 bases map to TRBD1. The CDR3 loop spans 15 amino acids. Germline assignment: CDR1 SEHNR and CDR2 FQNEAQ (reference sequence). The V gene end was trimmed by 5 bases and the J gene end by 6 bases; junction bases not matched to a gene: 6. The CDR3: CASSTGTGVPGELFF. For the CDR3, the DNA is TGTGCCAGCAGCACCGGGACAGGGGTCCCCGGGGAGCTGTTTTTT.

The V gene is TRBV5-6, the J gene TRBJ1-1; 8 nucleotides match TRBD1. Trimming removed 4 bases from V and 8 bases from J; junction bases left unmatched: 7. CDR3 length equals 13 residues. Per the germline V gene, CDR1 is SGHDT and CDR2 is YYEEEE. CDR3 coding DNA: TGTGCCAGCAGCCCCGGACAGGGAGTGGAAGCTTTCTTT. The encoded protein is CASSPGQGVEAFF.

The rearrangement joins TRBV4-2 to TRBJ2-2; 7 bases fit TRBD2. The CDR3 extends over 16 amino acids. The V segment lost 5 bases and the J segment 4 bases; nucleotides outside the gene matches: 10. Germline loops: CDR1 LGHNA, CDR2 YNFKEQ. The CDR3 sequence is CASSATGGLGTGELFF. CDR3 DNA sequence: TGTGCCAGCAGCGCCACGGGGGGATTGGGCACCGGGGAGCTGTTTTTT.

CDR3 nucleotide sequence: TGTGCCAGTAGTGCTACAGGGTCCGGCTACACCTTC. Its translation: CASSATGSGYTF. The V and J genes are TRBV19 and TRBJ1-2, with D tentatively TRBD1 (6 bases). There are 12 residues in the CDR3. V was trimmed by 5 bases and J by 8 bases, leaving 12 bases between them. Germline-derived CDR1 and CDR2 are LNHDA and SQIVND (reference sequence).

This chain joins TRBV5-1 and TRBJ2-3, with D possibly being TRBD2 (6 bases). Deletions cut 4 bases from V and 2 bases from J, with 17 bases between. From germline, CDR1 is SGHRS and CDR2 YFSETQ. The CDR3 extends over 16 amino acids. The CDR3: CASSPGRSYSTDTQYF. The CDR3 coding sequence is TGCGCCAGCAGCCCAGGGAGGTCGTATTCCACAGATACGCAGTATTTT.

Concerning this clone: This specimen includes other DNA sequences encoding the same CDR3. The CDR3 sequence: CASSPGLAGNEQFF. Written as DNA, the CDR3 is TGTGCCAGCAGTCCCGGGCTAGCGGGCAATGAGCAGTTCTTC. This chain connects TRBV5-4 to TRBJ2-1, with TRBD2 identical over 8 bases. Germline V gene data show CDR1 as SGHNT and CDR2 as YYREEE (reference sequence). Trimming cost V 5 bases and J 6 bases; bases outside gene matches: 7. This CDR3 spans 14 amino acids.

This clone was seen more than once but under ten times. The chain employs TRBV15 and TRBJ1-4; maybe TRBD1 (5 bases). The CDR3 consists of 17 residues. The V end was cut by 3 bases, the J end by 1 base, with 15 bases between. Per the germline V gene, CDR1 is LNHNV and CDR2 is YYDKDF (reference sequence). DNA for the CDR3: TGTGCCACCAGCAGGGAACCAGGGAGGGAAACTAATGAAAAACTGTTTTTT. Protein sequence: CATSREPGRETNEKLFF.

To note about this clone: Other DNA variants within this sample encode the same CDR3. The rearrangement uses TRBV11-3 and TRBJ2-1; TRBD2 matches 9 bases. The CDR3 length is 13 residues. In germline, CDR1 is SGHNT, CDR2 YENEEA. V lost 5 bases, J lost 8 bases, and 4 bases stayed unmatched. Written as DNA, the CDR3 is TGTGCCAGCAGCCTTAGCGGGAGAGATGAGCAGTTCTTC. It yields the protein CASSLSGRDEQFF.

This clone has more than one count but fewer than ten. This sequence joins TRBV2 and TRBJ2-7; D may be TRBD2 (6 bases). The germline V gene has CDR1 SNHLY and CDR2 FYNNEI. The CDR3 totals 13 residues. V lost 6 bases, J lost 2 bases, and 11 bases lay in between. The CDR3 sequence: CASRGDSTYEQYF. The CDR3 DNA reads as TGTGCCAGCAGAGGGGACTCAACCTACGAGCAGTACTTC.

The chain carries TRBV30 and TRBJ2-1, with 11 positions matching TRBD2. In germline, CDR1 is GTSNPN, CDR2 SVGIG (reference sequence). Unmatched junction bases numbered 7, after V lost 2 bases and J lost 7 bases. This CDR3 has 15 amino acids. The CDR3 DNA sequence: TGTGCCTGGAGTTCGATTAGCGGGAGGGAGAATGAGCAGTTCTTC. Residues: CAWSSISGRENEQFF.

CDR3 region: CASSLGGTGKGTTEAFF. The CDR3 DNA reads as TGTGCCAGCAGTTTAGGAGGGACTGGGAAGGGGACGACTGAAGCTTTCTTT. The rearrangement links TRBV28 to TRBJ1-1, with D possibly matching TRBD1 (5 bases). This CDR3 spans 17 amino acids. Germline V gene data show CDR1 as MDHEN and CDR2 as SYDVKM. V was shortened by 2 bases and J by 5 bases, with 21 bases between the two germline ends.

The chain employs TRBV15 and TRBJ2-7, with no clear D. Trimming removed 0 bases at V and 2 bases at J, with 11 bases between. The CDR3 covers 15 residues. The germline V gene has CDR1 LNHNV and CDR2 YYDKDF (reference sequence). The CDR3 protein is CATSRDSGRTYEQYF. The CDR3 nucleotides are TGTGCCACCAGCAGAGATTCAGGACGGACCTACGAGCAGTACTTC.

This clone showed up just once. CDR3 sequence (DNA): TGTGCCAGCAGCTTCGGCGGGGGTTACAATGAGCAGTTCTTC. Its protein is CASSFGGGYNEQFF. V usage is TRBV7-8 and J usage is TRBJ2-1; 7 nucleotides agree with TRBD2. Germline values: CDR1 SGHVS, CDR2 FQNEAQ. Germline trimming cut 3 bases from V and 4 bases from J; bases unmatched to any gene: 3. CDR3 length: 14 residues. Filled out from reference TRBV7-8 and TRBJ2-1, the complete variable domain reads GAGVSQSPRYKVAKRGQDVALRCDPISGHVSLFWYQQALGQGPEFLTYFQNEAQLDKSGLPSDRFFAERPEGSVSTLKIQRTQQEDSAVYLCASSFGGGYNEQFFGPGTRLTVL.

The J gene is TRBJ2-2, the V gene TRBV7-6, with D perhaps given as TRBD1 or TRBD2 (5 bases each). There are 16 residues in the CDR3. Trimming pared 5 bases from V and 2 bases from J, leaving 15 bases between. Germline CDR1 and CDR2: SGHVS and FNYEAQ. CDR3 protein: CASSAETGPNTGELFF. Written as DNA, the CDR3 is TGTGCCAGCAGCGCGGAGACGGGACCTAACACCGGGGAGCTGTTTTTT.

The V call is TRBV7-3, the J call TRBJ2-3, with TRBD1 matching 7 bases. The CDR3 is 16 amino acids. Germline values: CDR1 SGHTA, CDR2 FQGTGA. V was clipped by 2 bases and J by 1 base; unmatched bases: 6. CDR3 DNA: TGTGCCAGCAGCTTAGGTGTTGGGACAGGCACAGATACGCAGTATTTT. This encodes CASSLGVGTGTDTQYF.

This clone was counted once. The chain has TRBV5-1 and TRBJ2-2; 10 bases are shared with TRBD2. Trimming removed 4 bases from V and 5 bases from J; junction bases left unmatched: 8. Germline values: CDR1 SGHRS, CDR2 YFSETQ. The CDR3 length is 16 residues. CDR3 coding DNA: TGCGCCAGCAGCAGAATAGCGGGAGGTCAAACCGGGGAGCTGTTTTTT. It encodes CASSRIAGGQTGELFF.

The J gene is TRBJ1-4, the V gene TRBV5-8; D gene unclear. There are 14 residues in the CDR3. V lost 4 bases and J 0 bases, leaving 7 bases between the germline ends. Per germline, CDR1 SGHTS and CDR2 YDEGEE. The CDR3 region is CASSPIPTNEKLFF. CDR3 nucleotide sequence: TGTGCCAGCAGCCCGATTCCAACTAATGAAAAACTGTTTTTT. Full variable domain (remainder filled in from reference TRBV5-8 and TRBJ1-4): EAGVTQSPTHLIKTRGQQATLRCSPISGHTSVYWYQQALGLGLQFLLWYDEGEERNRGNFPPRFSGRQFPNYSSELNVNALELEDSALYLCASSPIPTNEKLFFGSGTQLSVL.

The CDR3 region is CASSPETGPNQPQHF. The CDR3 DNA reads TGCGCCAGCAGCCCGGAGACAGGGCCCAATCAGCCCCAGCATTTT. V usage is TRBV4-3 and J usage is TRBJ1-5; 7 positions agree with TRBD1. The CDR3 extends over 15 amino acids. With 4 bases clipped from V and 3 bases from J, the junction kept 6 bases outside the gene matches. CDR1 is LGHNA and CDR2 is YSLEER in the germline V gene.

The chain carries TRBV4-2 and TRBJ2-1, with unresolved D. The CDR3 spans 15 residues. Germline V gene data show CDR1 as LGHNA and CDR2 as YNFKEQ. Between the trimmed V and J ends, which lost 4 bases and 0 bases, there was a span of 10 bases. CDR3 nucleotides: TGTGCCAGCAGCCCCGAGGCCCTCTCCTACAATGAGCAGTTCTTC. Its protein product is CASSPEALSYNEQFF.

The genes are TRBV5-4 and TRBJ2-7, with TRBD2 matching 10 bases. V gave up 0 bases and J gave up 0 bases; unmatched junction bases: 6. The V gene's germline CDR1 is SGHNT and CDR2 YYREEE (reference sequence). The CDR3 totals 17 residues. This CDR3 reads CASSLVVAGGSSYEQYF. CDR3 DNA sequence: TGTGCCAGCAGCTTGGTGGTAGCGGGAGGATCCTCCTACGAGCAGTACTTC.

V gene TRBV4-3 combines with J gene TRBJ2-7; D ambiguous. CDR3 length: 14 amino acids. V was trimmed by 0 bases and J by 3 bases, leaving 9 bases between them. CDR1 LGHNA and CDR2 YSLEER come from the germline V gene. The CDR3 loop is CASSQDRSYYEQYF. The CDR3 DNA sequence: TGCGCCAGCAGCCAAGATAGGTCGTACTACGAGCAGTACTTC.